A selection of T cell receptor beta chains follows, all from one sample in a study of blood T cells in healthy people across ages. TCRdb reprocessed the 5' RACE reads via MiXCR and lists one record per CDR3 protein. The repertoire consists of about 1.1 million distinct CDR3 sequences, with around two fifths occurring once and the leading ten covering less than 15%. Sequencing input: blood. The origin of the receptors is a man between 18 and 35 years old in good health. Each CDR3 is given with its conserved first and last residue. A D gene is named only where the DNA matches it firmly. The listing skips clone size in some rows; elsewhere it reads once, few, many or a size class.

D gene: -; V gene: TRBV27; CDR3 length: 15; clone size: few; J gene: TRBJ2-7; CDR3 DNA: TGTGCCAGCAGTTTATCGTCCGTCCCTGCCTACGAGCAGTACTTC; CDR3 protein: CASSLSSVPAYEQYF
D gene: -; V gene: TRBV7-3; CDR3 length: 15; clone size: -; J gene: TRBJ2-1; CDR3 DNA: TGTGCCAGCAGCTTACTGCAGGGCTGGGGCAATGAGCAGTTCTTC; CDR3 protein: CASSLLQGWGNEQFF
D gene: TRBD1; V gene: TRBV7-2; CDR3 length: 17; clone size: -; J gene: TRBJ1-2; CDR3 DNA: TGTGCCAGCAGCTTAGCTGTAGGGGGCCCCGGGGACTATGGCTACACCTTC; CDR3 protein: CASSLAVGGPGDYGYTF
D gene: -; V gene: TRBV7-3; CDR3 length: 15; clone size: -; J gene: TRBJ1-2; CDR3 DNA: TGTGCCAGCAGCTTAACTGGTCGTACGGACTATGGCTACACCTTC; CDR3 protein: CASSLTGRTDYGYTF
D gene: -; V gene: TRBV7-9; CDR3 length: 14; clone size: -; J gene: TRBJ2-1; CDR3 DNA: TGTGCCAGCAGCTTAGGGGGATTGGGCGGTGAGCAGTTCTTC; CDR3 protein: CASSLGGLGGEQFF
D gene: -; V gene: TRBV20-1; CDR3 length: 15; clone size: -; J gene: TRBJ2-1; CDR3 DNA: TGCAGTGCTAGATCCGGGACCGTCTCCTACAATGAGCAGTTCTTC; CDR3 protein: CSARSGTVSYNEQFF
D gene: -; V gene: TRBV7-9; CDR3 length: 15; clone size: -; J gene: TRBJ1-3; CDR3 DNA: TGTGCCAGCAGCTCACCCCCAAACTCTGGAAACACCATATATTTT; CDR3 protein: CASSSPPNSGNTIYF
D gene: -; V gene: TRBV12-3/TRBV12-4; CDR3 length: 17; clone size: few; J gene: TRBJ1-5; CDR3 DNA: TGTGCCAGCAATTTCCGGGGCAGGGGAGGTTCACATCAGCCCCAGCATTTT; CDR3 protein: CASNFRGRGGSHQPQHF
D gene: -; V gene: TRBV4-3; CDR3 length: 15; clone size: -; J gene: TRBJ1-2; CDR3 DNA: TGCGCCAGCAGCCAAGTCGGGGAGGACGACTATGGCTACACCTTC; CDR3 protein: CASSQVGEDDYGYTF
D gene: -; V gene: TRBV12-3/TRBV12-4; CDR3 length: 14; clone size: -; J gene: TRBJ2-7; CDR3 DNA: TGTGCCAGCAGACTAGCATTGGGATCCTACGAGCAGTACTTC; CDR3 protein: CASRLALGSYEQYF
D gene: -; V gene: TRBV9; CDR3 length: 15; clone size: -; J gene: TRBJ2-3; CDR3 DNA: TGTGCCAGCAGCCCCCGTAGGGGATTCACAGATACGCAGTATTTT; CDR3 protein: CASSPRRGFTDTQYF
D gene: TRBD1; V gene: TRBV20-1; CDR3 length: 13; clone size: -; J gene: TRBJ1-1; CDR3 DNA: TGCAGTGCTACGGGACAGGGGTACACTGAAGCTTTCTTT; CDR3 protein: CSATGQGYTEAFF
D gene: -; V gene: TRBV7-2; CDR3 length: 15; clone size: -; J gene: TRBJ2-6; CDR3 DNA: TGTGCCAGCAGCTTAGGGGTCTCTGGGGCCAACGTCCTGACTTTC; CDR3 protein: CASSLGVSGANVLTF
D gene: -; V gene: TRBV5-1; CDR3 length: 11; clone size: many; J gene: TRBJ2-3; CDR3 DNA: TGTGCCAGCAGTGACACAGATACGCAGTATTTT; CDR3 protein: CASSDTDTQYF
D gene: TRBD2; V gene: TRBV20-1; CDR3 length: 14; clone size: few; J gene: TRBJ2-6; CDR3 DNA: TGCAGTGCTTGGGACTACTCTGGGGCCAACGTCCTGACTTTC; CDR3 protein: CSAWDYSGANVLTF
D gene: -; V gene: TRBV2; CDR3 length: 14; clone size: -; J gene: TRBJ2-7; CDR3 DNA: TGTGCCAGCAGTGAAGGGTGGGGGCCCCACGAGCAGTACTTC; CDR3 protein: CASSEGWGPHEQYF
D gene: -; V gene: TRBV3-1; CDR3 length: 14; clone size: -; J gene: TRBJ1-5; CDR3 DNA: TGTACCAGCAGCTTTGGGGATTCAGATCAGCCCCAGCATTTT; CDR3 protein: CTSSFGDSDQPQHF
D gene: -; V gene: TRBV20-1; CDR3 length: 14; clone size: -; J gene: TRBJ2-5; CDR3 DNA: TGCAGTGCCCGGAGAGGGGGGCCGCAAGAGACCCAGTACTTC; CDR3 protein: CSARRGGPQETQYF
D gene: TRBD1; V gene: TRBV4-3; CDR3 length: 17; clone size: -; J gene: TRBJ2-5; CDR3 DNA: TGCGCCAGCAGCCAAGATCAAGGGACAGGGGACCAAGAGACCCAGTACTTC; CDR3 protein: CASSQDQGTGDQETQYF
D gene: -; V gene: TRBV6-6; CDR3 length: 16; clone size: -; J gene: TRBJ2-3; CDR3 DNA: TGTGCCAGCAGTCTTCGGGACCGTCGCCCCGGCGATACGCAGTATTTT; CDR3 protein: CASSLRDRRPGDTQYF
D gene: -; V gene: TRBV9; CDR3 length: 15; clone size: -; J gene: TRBJ1-2; CDR3 DNA: TGTGCCAGCAGCGTAGCGGGGGGGCGCGACTATGGCTACACCTTC; CDR3 protein: CASSVAGGRDYGYTF
D gene: TRBD2; V gene: TRBV7-2; CDR3 length: 16; clone size: -; J gene: TRBJ2-7; CDR3 DNA: TGTGCCAGCAGCTTAGACTGGCGGGGGGCCTCTTACGAGCAGTACTTC; CDR3 protein: CASSLDWRGASYEQYF
D gene: TRBD2; V gene: TRBV20-1; CDR3 length: 13; clone size: -; J gene: TRBJ2-7; CDR3 DNA: TGCAGTGCGGCGGGGGAAATCTCCTACGAGCAGTACTTC; CDR3 protein: CSAAGEISYEQYF
D gene: -; V gene: TRBV21-1; CDR3 length: 18; clone size: -; J gene: TRBJ2-7; CDR3 DNA: TGTGCCAGCAACCTGAGAGCGCATAGCGCCCTGGACCTATACGAGCAGTACTTC; CDR3 protein: CASNLRAHSALDLYEQYF
D gene: -; V gene: TRBV6-2/TRBV6-3; CDR3 length: 13; clone size: -; J gene: TRBJ1-5; CDR3 DNA: TGTGCCAGCAGTTACGTGGGTTATCAGCCCCAGCATTTT; CDR3 protein: CASSYVGYQPQHF
D gene: TRBD1; V gene: TRBV7-9; CDR3 length: 16; clone size: once; J gene: TRBJ1-1; CDR3 DNA: TGTGCCAGCAGCTTACTCAGGACAGGGGGCGTCTCTGAAGCTTTCTTT; CDR3 protein: CASSLLRTGGVSEAFF
D gene: TRBD2; V gene: TRBV5-1; CDR3 length: 14; clone size: -; J gene: TRBJ2-5; CDR3 DNA: TGCGCCAGCACGCCTAGCGGGACTCAAGAGACCCAGTACTTC; CDR3 protein: CASTPSGTQETQYF
D gene: TRBD1; V gene: TRBV6-6; CDR3 length: 13; clone size: many; J gene: TRBJ1-5; CDR3 DNA: TGTGCCAGCAGTCCGCAGGGGGGCCAGCCCCAGCATTTT; CDR3 protein: CASSPQGGQPQHF